One T cell receptor beta chain is described in this entry. This sample stems from a study of PD-L1 blockade in urothelial cancer. TCRdb's copy holds only in-frame clones and misses some; the assay was immunoSEQ multiplex PCR. The top ten hold 1.5% to 2% of the sample, which has around 68,000 clones, approximately 78% seen once. Documented time point: pretreatment peripheral blood. V trimming: 3 bases; J trimming: 5 bases; junction bases outside the gene matches: 3. Germline CDR1 SGHTS, CDR2 YDEGEE. The CDR3 length is 14 residues. The V and J genes are TRBV5-8 and TRBJ1-4; TRBD1 aligns across 8 bases. This TCR was sampled from a man aged 70 or older with urothelial cancer. The sample consisted of PBMCs, taken around atezolizumab (anti-PD-L1) treatment. In DNA, the CDR3 is TGTGCCAGCAGCTGGACAGGGCGGAATGAAAAACTGTTTTTT. This gives the protein CASSWTGRNEKLFF.